This TCR beta chain was sequenced in a study of CD8 T cells in Susac syndrome. Germline CDR1 is SGHTA and CDR2 is FQGNSA. Trimming shortened V by 4 bases and J by 4 bases, and 10 bases separated the two germline ends. The CDR3 covers 13 residues. Random hexamers were used to reverse transcribe roughly 0.45 to 1 ug of RNA. TCRdb processed the immunoSEQ multiplex PCR reads anew with MiXCR; each CDR3 protein has one entry. Of around 300,000 distinct CDR3 sequences detected, around 92% appear once; the ten largest clones hold roughly 0.064%. The receptor's source is a human donor with multiple sclerosis. The chain couples TRBV7-2 to TRBJ2-5, with no clear D. The sequencing input was CD4+ T cells from PBMCs. This chain's CDR3 is CASSYGPSETQYF. CDR3 bases: TGTGCCAGCAGCTACGGCCCCTCAGAGACCCAGTACTTC.